The rows below give T cell receptor beta chains drawn from one sample of a study of blood T cell repertoires in COVID-19. The method was immunoSEQ multiplex PCR; TCRdb's version includes in-frame clones alone and lacks a portion of them. The sample shows 110,000 or so clones, roughly 80% of them seen only once. Sequenced: peripheral blood. The source of these receptors is a human donor in a cohort sampled during active COVID-19. The CDR3 runs from the conserved cysteine through the conserved F or W. The listing skips clone size in some rows; elsewhere it reads once, few, many or a size class.

V gene | clone size | CDR3 protein
TRBV5-4 | . | CASSPWTGNEGVQYF
TRBV10-3 | . | CAISAGGVEETQYF
TRBV4-2 | . | CASSQTQGAQDGYTF
TRBV19 | once | CASSNPDRQSSYEQYF
TRBV30 | once | CAWSGDRGWYGYTF
TRBV28 | once | CASRPTGREETQYF
TRBV9 | . | CASSVGGVGYGYTF
TRBV5-1 | once | CASSPRDRGLGEAFF
TRBV4-1 | . | CASSRQGARGYTF
TRBV4-1 | once | CASSRGSNQPQHF
TRBV28 | . | CASSFRVLNSYEQYF
TRBV3-1/TRBV3-2 | . | CASSTGLSTGELFF
TRBV9 | . | CASSLGGLTEAFF
TRBV6-5 | . | CASRRTGNAEAFF
TRBV19 | . | CASSRLAGAINEQFF
TRBV7-2 | . | CASSLRQVYQPDYEQYF
TRBV9 | . | CASSKLPGRGNEKLFF
TRBV19 | . | CASVGQNTEAFF
TRBV6-5 | once | CASSFGAGYTF
TRBV13 | . | CASSPQVGDRGRYEQYF
TRBV10-3 | . | CAISENRDSPLHF
TRBV28 | . | CASNRLAGTGANVLTF
TRBV23-1 | . | CASSQDNGQGNQPQHF
TRBV6-6 | . | CASSYPSGSGNTIYF
TRBV30 | . | CAWSVQRGWTEAFF
TRBV7-8 | . | CASSLSLSNPYGYTF
TRBV4-1 | once | CASSYNFGLAEDNEQFF
TRBV2 | . | CASRAQSGADEKLFF
TRBV2 | . | CASSLEGQGSYEQYF
TRBV5-4 | . | CASSRGGRQSEQYF
TRBV6-5 | . | CASSRGTDRLEAFF
TRBV4-1 | . | CASSLGQGSYEQYF
TRBV10-3 | . | CAIKGADREATEAFF
TRBV6-5 | . | CASSYSWGRSTEAFF
TRBV6-5 | few | CASSYSGQGLYGYTF
TRBV7-2 | . | CASSLRGLINQPQHF
TRBV6-5 | . | CASSNDRLGTEAFF
TRBV27 | . | CASSLSMQLGQGYTF
TRBV6-5 | . | CASCGGNTEAFF
TRBV18 | few | CASSPKGQMNYEQYF
TRBV11-3 | . | CASSPRTSGGYEQYF
TRBV6-5 | few | CASSPITGLQETQYF
TRBV5-1 | few | CASGQGYEQYF
TRBV4-2 | . | CASSFQRGSSYEQYF
TRBV13 | . | CASSLEGGVYEQYF
TRBV23-1 | . | CASSQPPVGQGPYGYTF
TRBV5-4 | . | CASRRAGDIGEQYF
TRBV27 | few | CASSLFPQGAYGYTF
TRBV6-5 | . | CASSRGGVGSYEQYF
TRBV5-8 | . | CASSLDDRAYTF
TRBV7-9 | . | CASSRTGGVGNTEAFF
TRBV7-9 | once | CASSGFVSSAAGANVLTF
TRBV5-6 | once | CASSLGGVEQYF
TRBV7-8 | . | CASSLKTGFEQYF
TRBV7-2 | . | CASSPGQGAVGYTF
TRBV4-1 | . | CASSQQSTGYTEAFF
TRBV7-8 | few | CASSPNTRTGTNEQYF
TRBV14 | . | CASSLRTSGGGEQYF
TRBV11-2 | . | CASSLIRDKTANEKLFF
TRBV12-1 | . | CASSCPQGAYNSPLHF